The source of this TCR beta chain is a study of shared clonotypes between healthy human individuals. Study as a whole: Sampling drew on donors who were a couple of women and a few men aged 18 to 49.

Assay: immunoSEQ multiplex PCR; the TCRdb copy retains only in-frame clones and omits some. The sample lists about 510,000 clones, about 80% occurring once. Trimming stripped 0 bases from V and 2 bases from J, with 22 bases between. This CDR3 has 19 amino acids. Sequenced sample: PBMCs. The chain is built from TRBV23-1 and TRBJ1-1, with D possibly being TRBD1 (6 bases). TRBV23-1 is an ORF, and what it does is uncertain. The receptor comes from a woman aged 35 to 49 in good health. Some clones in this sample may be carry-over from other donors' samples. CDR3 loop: CASSQSGSKQGDGNTEAFF. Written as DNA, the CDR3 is TGCGCCAGCAGTCAATCGGGGAGCAAACAGGGAGATGGCAACACTGAAGCTTTCTTT.